The TCR beta chain described here comes from a study of blood T cell repertoires in COVID-19. Study-level information: The samples span acute and convalescent COVID-19 from the United States, Italy and Spain.

Germline CDR1 and CDR2: MNHEY and SVGEGT. V lost 2 bases, J lost 4 bases, and 13 bases lay in between. The CDR3 is 15 amino acids. Produced via immunoSEQ multiplex PCR; TCRdb's table is partial and in-frame only. Of over 45,000 clones in the sample, around 91% were seen once. The sample was peripheral blood. V and J are TRBV6-2 or TRBV6-3 and TRBJ2-3, with D possibly matching TRBD2 (5 bases). This TCR was sampled from a human donor in a cohort sampled during active COVID-19. CDR3 sequence: CASSYGSPRADTQYF. The CDR3 coding sequence is TGTGCCAGCAGTTACGGCTCACCGAGGGCAGATACGCAGTATTTT.